This T cell receptor (beta chain) was sequenced during a study of CD8 T cells in Susac syndrome. CDR3 length: 12 amino acids. Trimming cost V 4 bases and J 8 bases, with 11 bases left between them. The germline CDR1 and CDR2 sequences are SQVTM and ANQGSEA. The count of this clonotype is one. In the multiple sclerosis control group, patients were treatment-naive and had stable or active relapsing-remitting disease. RNA totalling roughly 0.45 to 1 ug underwent reverse transcription with random hexamers. Coverage of TCR beta CDR3 amplification by immunoSEQ multiplex PCR extended to 54 Vbeta and 13 Jbeta. TCRdb used MiXCR to reprocess the immunoSEQ multiplex PCR reads, holding one entry per CDR3 protein. The sample records fewer than 350,000 distinct CDR3 sequences, roughly 85% being singletons.

The chain joins TRBV29-1 to TRBJ1-4; a weak D match, TRBD1 (5 bases). The sample consisted of CD8+ T cells from PBMCs. This clonotype originated in a human donor with multiple sclerosis. DNA for the CDR3: TGCAGCGTTGTGGGGACGGAAGAAAAACTGTTTTTT. Amino acid sequence: CSVVGTEEKLFF.